Presented here are 6 T cell receptor beta chains from one specimen sequenced in a study of Tregs in tolerant kidney transplant recipients. Recipients received nonmyeloablative bone marrow transplants from related graft donors, with transient mixed chimerism. Some clones are missing from TCRdb's copy, which holds only in-frame ones; the method was immunoSEQ multiplex PCR. The table for this sample gives several thousand clones. Specimen: CD4+ T cells from blood (PBMCs), collected 6 months after the transplant. Source of these receptors: a human patient who received a combined kidney and bone marrow transplant. Some T cells may be graft donor cells.

Comment on this clone: The observed sequence ends 3 residues before the CDR3 terminus, with the missing tail filled in from the germline J gene. The V gene is TRBV7-2, the J gene TRBJ1-2; no reliable D call. The germline CDR1 and CDR2 sequences are SGHTA and FQGNSA. CDR3 length equals 13 residues. CDR3 bases read: TGTGCCAGCAGCTTAGCGTTCGAGGGCGGC. Protein product: CASSLAFEGG. The entire CDR3 sequence reads CASSLAFEGGYTF.

With regard to this clone: The read is 3 residues too short to cover the CDR3 end, so that end is filled in from the germline J gene. J is TRBJ2-7 and V is TRBV30; D not certain. The CDR3 spans 11 residues. Trimming left V 0 bases short and J 5 bases short, with 5 bases between. Germline V CDR1 and CDR2: GTSNPN, SVGIG (reference sequence). CDR3 bases read: TGTGCCTGGAGTGTAAGGGACGAG. Amino acid sequence: CAWSVRDE. Given in full, the CDR3 is CAWSVRDEQYF.

With regard to this clone: The read terminates 3 residues before the CDR3 end, so the remaining end is supplied by the germline J gene. The chain has TRBV11-2 and TRBJ2-3, with D unresolved. The CDR3 spans 13 residues. Trimming took off 0 bases at V and 6 bases at J, with 7 bases between the two ends. CDR1 and CDR2 (germline): SGHAT, FQNNGV. The CDR3: CASSLDLTDTQYF. CDR3 bases read: TGTGCCAGCAGCTTAGATTTAACTGATACG.

For this clone: The read ends 3 residues before the CDR3 terminus; that terminus is restored from the germline J gene. The V gene is TRBV12-5, the J gene TRBJ2-3, with a tentative D call TRBD1 (6 bases). Germline CDR1 LGHNT, CDR2 FRNRAP. V dropped 1 base and J dropped 4 bases, with 6 bases sitting between them. This CDR3 has 13 amino acids. The CDR3 loop is CASGLEGADTQYF. The CDR3 bases that were read are TGTGCTAGTGGTTTGGAGGGGGCAGATACG.

Worth noting for this clone: Coverage ceases 3 residues before the CDR3 finishes, and the germline J gene fills in the end. The chain carries TRBV28 and TRBJ1-2; a weak D match, TRBD1 (6 bases). There are 12 residues in the CDR3. Germline lookup yields CDR1 MDHEN and CDR2 SYDVKM. V was cut by 6 bases and J by 6 bases, with 11 bases left in between. The CDR3 bases that were read are TGTGCCAGCAGACCCCAGGGGCATGGC. Translating gives CASRPQGHG. The whole CDR3 reads CASRPQGHGYTF.

About this clone itself: The CDR3 end falls 3 residues outside the read, so it is completed with the germline J gene. This chain joins TRBV11-2 and TRBJ2-1; D is possibly TRBD1 or TRBD2 (5 bases each). This CDR3 is 11 amino acids long. The V end lost 4 bases, the J end lost 9 bases, and 7 bases lay between the germline ends. The germline gives CDR1 SGHAT, CDR2 FQNNGV. The sequenced part of the CDR3 DNA is TGTGCCAGCAGCTCGAGGGGTGAG. Translation gives CASSSRGE. The full CDR3 protein reads CASSSRGEQFF. The variable domain in full, completed from reference TRBV11-2 and TRBJ2-1, reads EAGVAQSPRYKIIEKRQSVAFWCNPISGHATLYWYQQILGQGPKLLIQFQNNGVVDDSQLPKDRFSAERLKGVDSTLKIQPAKLEDSAVYLCASSSRGEQFFGPGTRLTVL.